This T cell receptor beta chain was captured in a study of shared clonotypes between healthy human individuals. Study as a whole: Researchers drew samples from two women and a few men aged 18 to 49.

To note about this clone: The sample carries other DNA sequences with the same CDR3.

CDR3 length equals 15 residues. Germline-derived CDR1 and CDR2 are KGHSH and LQKENI. After removal of 1 base from V and 6 bases from J, the junction contained 1 base not matched to a gene. Original methodology: There were no quality scores in the junction-only immunoSEQ sequences, so filtering differed. Libraries were prepared by immunoSEQ multiplex PCR; TCRdb keeps only in-frame clonotypes and omits some of them. Clone size and the V and J calls come from that table; the DNA yielded D and trimming. The sample includes millions of clones, approximately 93% of them seen just once. The receptor's source is a man aged 18 to 29 in good health. Some clones in this sample may be carry-over from other donors' samples. The rearrangement joins TRBV18 to TRBJ2-1; the match to TRBD2 covers 12 bases. The specimen sequenced was naive CD4+ T cells from PBMCs. As to subset: CD45RA+ positively selected. The CDR3: CASSPRLAGVNEQFF. The CDR3 DNA is TGTGCCAGCTCACCACGACTAGCGGGAGTCAATGAGCAGTTCTTC.